The present TCR beta chain was sequenced within a study of T-cell reconstitution after alpha-beta-depleted transplantation in children. For TCRbeta, the library was prepared with unique molecular identifiers. TCRdb ran MiXCR on the PCR reads and lists one entry per CDR3 protein. The sample carries 330,000 or so distinct CDR3 sequences, 10% recorded once. Germline V lookup: CDR1 DFQATT, CDR2 SNEGSKA (reference sequence). The CDR3 runs 13 residues. The V and J ends lost 3 bases and 1 base respectively, with 10 bases between them. This chain uses TRBV20-1 with TRBJ2-7; D possibly corresponds to TRBD2 (6 bases). The clonotype comes from a human donor who donated a stem cell graft to a child with acute lymphoblastic leukemia. Here the sequenced sample was PBMCs from the stem cell graft donor, taken from the stem cell graft. The CDR3: CSASLAGSYEQYF. DNA for the CDR3: TGCAGTGCTAGTCTGGCGGGATCCTACGAGCAGTACTTC.